Listed here are 18 T cell receptor beta chains from one sample, sequenced in a study of OX40 agonist ivuxolimab in advanced cancers. Method: immunoSEQ multiplex PCR; TCRdb's copy keeps in-frame clones and lacks some. This sample has some 61,000 clones, with just under 90% found just once. Sequencing was performed on CD4+ or CD8+ T cells sorted from blood, taken in a trial of the OX40 agonist ivuxolimab. The source is an adult with an advanced solid tumor such as melanoma, head and neck, liver or kidney cancer.

This clone was seen just once. The genes are TRBV28 and TRBJ2-7; 10 nucleotides align to TRBD2. Germline CDR1 is MDHEN and CDR2 is SYDVKM. The CDR3 runs to 14 residues. J was trimmed by 4 bases and V by 4 bases; bases with no gene match: 4. DNA of the CDR3: TGTGCCAGCAGTTCTCCTAGCGGGAGTTACGAGCAGTACTTC. Protein sequence: CASSSPSGSYEQYF.

The chain carries TRBV18 and TRBJ1-2; 7 bases are shared with TRBD1. CDR1 and CDR2 from the germline V gene are KGHSH and LQKENI. The CDR3 has 15 residues. The trim removed 6 bases at V and 1 base at J, leaving 8 bases unmatched. The DNA of the CDR3 is TGTGCCAGCTCCCGAACAGGGGACATTAACTATGGCTACACCTTC. As protein: CASSRTGDINYGYTF.

The chain uses TRBV28 and TRBJ1-4, with D possibly TRBD1 on 5 matching bases. Germline V CDR1 and CDR2: MDHEN, SYDVKM. The V gene lost 6 bases and the J gene lost 5 bases, with 16 bases spanning the gap. CDR3 length: 15 amino acids. The CDR3 reads CASSPPAGRNEKLFF. Here the CDR3 DNA reads TGTGCCAGCAGCCCCCCGGCAGGGCGAAATGAAAAACTGTTTTTT.

The V call is TRBV19, the J call TRBJ1-2, with 9 bases that match TRBD1. This CDR3 has 14 residues. The V segment lost 5 bases and the J segment 4 bases; nucleotides outside the gene matches: 5. Germline values: CDR1 LNHDA, CDR2 SQIVND (reference sequence). The CDR3 protein is CASSRQGEGYGYTF. DNA of the CDR3: TGTGCCAGTAGTCGACAGGGGGAAGGCTATGGCTACACCTTC. Using reference TRBV19 and TRBJ1-2 for the parts outside the CDR3, the full variable domain is DGGITQSPKYLFRKEGQNVTLSCEQNLNHDAMYWYRQDPGQGLRLIYYSQIVNDFQKGDIAEGYSVSREKKESFPLTVTSAQKNPTAFYLCASSRQGEGYGYTFGSGTRLTVV.

This clone appeared once. This chain uses TRBV28 with TRBJ2-5; D remains unclear. Germline V gives CDR1 MDHEN, CDR2 SYDVKM. V was shortened by 5 bases and J by 2 bases, with 15 bases between the two germline ends. The CDR3 has 15 residues. Written as DNA, the CDR3 is TGTGCCAGCAGTCTTGGGTTCCGCGGTCAAGAGACCCAGTACTTC. Protein: CASSLGFRGQETQYF.

The V and J genes are TRBV19 and TRBJ1-1, with D perhaps matching TRBD1 (6 bases). The CDR3 runs 15 residues. In germline, CDR1 is LNHDA, CDR2 SQIVND (reference sequence). V lost 4 bases, J lost 6 bases, and 18 bases lay in between. The chain's CDR3 is CASSTTSTGSAEAFF. DNA for the CDR3: TGTGCCAGTAGTACCACATCTACAGGGTCCGCTGAAGCTTTCTTT.

This clone was observed a handful of times. This sequence joins TRBV7-9 and TRBJ1-1, with D possibly being TRBD1 (5 bases). Germline V lookup: CDR1 SEHNR, CDR2 FQNEAQ (reference sequence). This CDR3 is built from 14 residues. V was shortened by 5 bases and J by 4 bases, with 14 bases between the two germline ends. The CDR3 is CASSPPGGVTEAFF. CDR3 coding DNA: TGTGCCAGCAGCCCCCCAGGAGGGGTCACTGAAGCTTTCTTT.

The rearrangement uses TRBV30 and TRBJ1-6; 7 positions match TRBD1. Germline V CDR1 and CDR2: GTSNPN, SVGIG (reference sequence). With V trimmed by 1 base and J by 7 bases, 7 bases remained unmatched. This CDR3 contains 15 residues. The CDR3 DNA reads as TGTGCCTGGAGTGCAAAGACAGGGTGGAATTCACCCCTCCACTTT. As protein: CAWSAKTGWNSPLHF.

The chain links TRBV7-2 to TRBJ1-3; D ambiguous. Trimming took 4 bases from V and 0 from J, leaving 4 bases between them. The CDR3 runs to 13 residues. In germline, CDR1 is SGHTA, CDR2 FQGNSA. The CDR3: CASSSVSGNTIYF. CDR3 nucleotide sequence: TGTGCCAGCAGCTCAGTCTCTGGAAACACCATATATTTT.

DNA of the CDR3: TGTGCCTGGAGTGTACTTGGACCCGGTGAGCAGTTCTTC. Encoded protein: CAWSVLGPGEQFF. The chain is built from TRBV30 and TRBJ2-1; no definite D call. Trimming took off 0 bases at V and 9 bases at J, with 12 bases between the two ends. CDR1 is GTSNPN and CDR2 is SVGIG in the germline V gene (reference sequence). This CDR3 spans 13 amino acids.

This chain connects TRBV25-1 to TRBJ2-3, with 12 bases fitting TRBD2. Germline values: CDR1 MGHDK, CDR2 SYGVNS. J gave up 0 bases and V 4 bases, and 8 bases lay outside the gene matches. The CDR3 is 18 residues long. The CDR3: CASSATSGGRSSTDTQYF. Here the CDR3 DNA reads TGTGCCAGCAGTGCGACTAGCGGGGGAAGATCTAGCACAGATACGCAGTATTTT.

V usage is TRBV6-5 and J usage is TRBJ2-1; D call uncertain. Germline V gene sequence: CDR1 MNHEY, CDR2 SVGAGI. Trimming removed 6 bases from V and 2 bases from J, with 11 bases in between. CDR3 size: 14 residues. DNA of the CDR3: TGTGCCAGCAGCAGCATCATGCCCTACAATGAGCAGTTCTTC. The encoded protein is CASSSIMPYNEQFF.

The rearrangement joins TRBV29-1 to TRBJ2-4; no firm D call. Germline CDR1 is SQVTM and CDR2 is ANQGSEA. The CDR3 consists of 17 residues. Deletions cut 1 base from V and 1 base from J, with 17 bases between. The CDR3 here is CSVEVSLDLWAKNIQYF. The CDR3 DNA follows: TGCAGCGTTGAAGTTTCGTTGGACCTCTGGGCCAAAAACATTCAGTACTTC.

V gene TRBV7-9 combines with J gene TRBJ1-1; 9 bases are a match to TRBD1. The V segment lost 3 bases and the J segment 6 bases; nucleotides outside the gene matches: 5. Germline CDR1 reads SEHNR; CDR2 reads FQNEAQ (reference sequence). The CDR3 loop spans 14 amino acids. The DNA for the CDR3 is TGTGCCAGCAGCTTTCCGGACAGGGGCTCTGAAGCTTTCTTT. Its protein product is CASSFPDRGSEAFF.

The rearrangement links TRBV19 to TRBJ2-5, with no clear D. Per the germline V gene, CDR1 is LNHDA and CDR2 is SQIVND (reference sequence). The V gene lost 5 bases and the J gene lost 2 bases, with 21 bases spanning the gap. The CDR3 is made up of 17 amino acids. The CDR3 region is CASSPYWTATLQETQYF. In nucleotides, the CDR3 is TGTGCCAGTAGTCCCTACTGGACCGCAACCTTACAAGAGACCCAGTACTTC.

This rearrangement joins TRBV5-1 to TRBJ2-7; D may be TRBD1 (6 bases). CDR3 length: 14 residues. V lost 2 bases and J lost 5, with 14 bases in between. Germline lookup yields CDR1 SGHRS and CDR2 YFSETQ. CDR3 nucleotide sequence: TGCGCCAGCAGCTTCGGAAACAGGGTCAACGAGCAGTACTTC. This codes for CASSFGNRVNEQYF.

This clone was observed a few times. The chain joins TRBV2 to TRBJ2-7; 11 bases align to TRBD2. From germline, CDR1 is SNHLY and CDR2 FYNNEI. The CDR3 loop spans 16 amino acids. V lost 1 base and J lost 1; bases outside the gene matches: 3. The chain's CDR3 is CASSEVGLADSYEQYF. For the CDR3, the DNA is TGTGCCAGCAGTGAAGTGGGACTAGCGGATTCCTACGAGCAGTACTTC.

The rearrangement uses TRBV27 and TRBJ2-1; 11 bases are shared with TRBD2. CDR3 length: 15 amino acids. Germline values: CDR1 MNHEY, CDR2 SMNVEV (reference sequence). V shed 6 bases, J shed 5 bases, and the junction held 6 bases outside the gene matches. CDR3 nucleotides: TGTGCCAGCAGCAAGACTAGCGGGATTAACAATGAGCAGTTCTTC. Encoded protein: CASSKTSGINNEQFF.